The next 29 T cell receptor beta chains were all read from a single sample in a study of blood T cell repertoires in COVID-19. The protocol was immunoSEQ multiplex PCR, while the TCRdb copy is restricted to in-frame clones and leaves out a portion. The profile shows over 250,000 clones, 86% of them singletons. Sequenced input: PBMCs or T cells enriched from blood (not recorded which). These receptors all come from a woman younger than 35 who had recovered from COVID-19.

This clone was counted only a few times. V is TRBV9 and J is TRBJ1-2; perhaps TRBD1 as D (5 bases). Germline V CDR1 and CDR2: SGDLS, YYNGEE. V dropped 2 bases and J dropped 8 bases, with 22 bases sitting between them. This CDR3 region has 16 residues. CDR3 nucleotide sequence: TGTGCCAGCAGCGTTCGGCAGGGAGGACCTTCGGGGGGCTACACCTTC. Its protein product is CASSVRQGGPSGGYTF. The whole variable domain, filled in from reference TRBV9 and TRBJ1-2, reads DSGVTQTPKHLITATGQRVTLRCSPRSGDLSVYWYQQSLDQGLQFLIQYYNGEERAKGNILERFSAQQFPDLHSELNLSSLELGDSALYFCASSVRQGGPSGGYTFGSGTRLTVV.

The CDR3 nucleotides read TGTGCCAGCAGTTTGGCGGGAGACCACAATGAGCAGTTCTTC. Amino acid sequence: CASSLAGDHNEQFF. The genes are TRBV28 and TRBJ2-1; TRBD2 matches at 7 bases. Looked up from germline, CDR1 is MDHEN and CDR2 is SYDVKM. The CDR3 extends over 14 amino acids. Trimming removed 3 bases from V and 5 bases from J; junction bases left unmatched: 4. Full variable domain (rest looked up from reference TRBV28 and TRBJ2-1): DVKVTQSSRYLVKRTGEKVFLECVQDMDHENMFWYRQDPGLGLRLIYFSYDVKMKEKGDIPEGYSVSREKKERFSLILESASTNQTSMYLCASSLAGDHNEQFFGPGTRLTVL.

The chain couples TRBV25-1 to TRBJ1-2; D remains unclear. Looked up from germline, CDR1 is MGHDK and CDR2 is SYGVNS. CDR3 length equals 12 residues. Trimming stripped 1 base from V and 4 bases from J, with 4 bases between. CDR3 protein: CASSEFSYGYTF. In DNA, the CDR3 is TGTGCCAGCAGTGAATTTAGCTATGGCTACACCTTC.

V and J are TRBV29-1 and TRBJ1-1; 7 positions match TRBD1. The CDR3 spans 10 residues. The V and J ends lost 4 bases and 8 bases, in that order; junction bases with no gene match: 1. Germline CDR1 is SQVTM and CDR2 is ANQGSEA. The CDR3 DNA is TGCAGCGTTGGGGACAGAGAAGCTTTCTTT. Its translation: CSVGDREAFF.

The chain employs TRBV30 and TRBJ1-6; D gene unclear. The germline CDR1 and CDR2 sequences are GTSNPN and SVGIG (reference sequence). This CDR3 spans 13 amino acids. The V end lost 3 bases, the J end lost 9 bases, and 12 bases lay between the germline ends. CDR3 DNA sequence: TGTGCCTGGAGCCAGGTTTATGGTTCACCCCTCCACTTT. Translation: CAWSQVYGSPLHF.

The J gene is TRBJ1-1, the V gene TRBV7-2; TRBD1 matches at 7 bases. Losses at the gene ends were 1 base for V and 11 bases for J; bases not matched to a gene: 4. Germline lookup yields CDR1 SGHTA and CDR2 FQGNSA. This CDR3 is built from 12 residues. CDR3 residues: CASSLGQGHAFF. The CDR3 DNA follows: TGTGCCAGCAGCTTAGGACAGGGCCATGCTTTCTTT.

A word on this clone: This may stem from a read error, because a much larger clone lies one nucleotide away. This chain uses TRBV25-1 with TRBJ1-2, with TRBD1 identical over 8 bases. Trimming took 4 bases from V and 3 from J; bases not matched to a gene: 1. This CDR3 spans 13 amino acids. CDR1 and CDR2 (germline): MGHDK, SYGVNS. The CDR3 loop reads CASSAGGDYGYTF. The CDR3 bases are TGTGCCAGCAGTGCAGGGGGCGACTATGGCTACACCTTC.

The J gene is TRBJ2-2, the V gene TRBV10-3; tentative D call: TRBD2 (6 bases). V was clipped by 2 bases and J by 2 bases, with 9 bases between them. This CDR3 has 15 residues. Germline assignment: CDR1 ENHRY and CDR2 SYGVKD. This chain's CDR3 is CAISETGTNTGELFF. CDR3 nucleotides: TGTGCCATCAGTGAGACCGGGACTAACACCGGGGAGCTGTTTTTT.

This rearrangement joins TRBV6-5 to TRBJ1-6; TRBD1 matches 10 bases. The CDR3 is 15 residues long. Trimming at V came to 8 bases and at J to 10 bases, leaving 11 bases not matched to a gene. Germline V lookup: CDR1 MNHEY, CDR2 SVGAGI. The CDR3 here is CASCTPGQGGSPLHF. The CDR3 nucleotides read TGTGCCAGCTGCACGCCAGGACAGGGGGGCTCACCCCTCCACTTT.

The chain joins TRBV27 to TRBJ1-3, with D maybe TRBD1 (5 bases). Germline lookup yields CDR1 MNHEY and CDR2 SMNVEV (reference sequence). V shed 5 bases and J shed 0 bases, with 14 bases lying between them. This CDR3 has 16 amino acids. CDR3 amino acids: CASSRTGISSGNTIYF. The CDR3 DNA sequence: TGTGCCAGCAGTCGAACAGGTATCAGCTCTGGAAACACCATATATTTT.

The rearrangement uses TRBV3-1 (or the pseudogene TRBV3-2) and TRBJ1-1; 7 positions agree with TRBD1. This CDR3 contains 18 residues. V lost 0 bases and J lost 7; bases outside the gene matches: 17. Germline V gene lookup returns CDR1 LGHDT and CDR2 YNNKEL (reference sequence). CDR3 coding DNA: TGTGCCAGCAGCCAAGATAGGGGTCAGGGGGAAGCGGGCAATGAAGCTTTCTTT. Protein sequence: CASSQDRGQGEAGNEAFF.

The chain links TRBV3-1 (or the pseudogene TRBV3-2) to TRBJ2-5, with TRBD1 matching over 7 bases. This CDR3 comprises 15 residues. With 5 bases clipped from V and 2 bases from J, the junction kept 8 bases outside the gene matches. From germline, CDR1 is LGHDT and CDR2 YNNKEL (reference sequence). CDR3 in amino acids: CASSTRWGQQETQYF. The CDR3 DNA reads as TGTGCCAGCAGCACCCGCTGGGGACAGCAAGAGACCCAGTACTTC.

The chain combines TRBV4-2 with TRBJ1-2, with 7 bases matching TRBD1. V gave up 1 base and J gave up 5 bases; unmatched junction bases: 7. The CDR3 is made up of 15 amino acids. Per germline, CDR1 LGHNA and CDR2 YNFKEQ. For the CDR3, the DNA is TGTGCCAGCAGCCAAGGGGCCGGGACAGCTTATGGCTACACCTTC. Its protein product is CASSQGAGTAYGYTF.

This chain joins TRBV19 and TRBJ2-1; 11 nucleotides line up with TRBD2. The CDR3 is 15 residues long. Germline V gene lookup returns CDR1 LNHDA and CDR2 SQIVND (reference sequence). V lost 5 bases and J lost 8; bases outside the gene matches: 8. The CDR3 bases are TGTGCCAGTAGTGGAACTAGCGGGAGTTGGGATGAGCAGTTCTTC. Its protein is CASSGTSGSWDEQFF. The whole variable domain, filled in from reference TRBV19 and TRBJ2-1, reads DGGITQSPKYLFRKEGQNVTLSCEQNLNHDAMYWYRQDPGQGLRLIYYSQIVNDFQKGDIAEGYSVSREKKESFPLTVTSAQKNPTAFYLCASSGTSGSWDEQFFGPGTRLTVL.

CDR3 residues: CAWRTGIEEKLFF. For the CDR3, the DNA is TGTGCCTGGAGGACAGGGATCGAAGAAAAACTGTTTTTT. The V gene is TRBV30, the J gene TRBJ1-4; 7 nucleotides match TRBD1. Germline lookup yields CDR1 GTSNPN and CDR2 SVGIG (reference sequence). This CDR3 contains 13 residues. V lost 3 bases to trimming and J lost 8 bases; unmatched junction nucleotides: 6.

The rearrangement joins TRBV2 to TRBJ1-1; D not resolved. Germline values: CDR1 SNHLY, CDR2 FYNNEI. V lost 7 bases, J lost 0 bases, and 9 bases lay in between. The CDR3 is 13 amino acids. The CDR3 sequence is CASIPDMNTEAFF. The DNA of the CDR3 is TGTGCCAGCATTCCTGACATGAACACTGAAGCTTTCTTT.

This chain links TRBV27 with TRBJ2-7; 7 nucleotides agree with TRBD2. Germline CDR1 and CDR2: MNHEY and SMNVEV (reference sequence). The junction had 10 bases not matched to a gene; V was cut back by 6 bases and J by 5 bases. This CDR3 is built from 14 residues. CDR3 amino acids: CASSSSGSTHEQYF. Written as DNA, the CDR3 is TGTGCCAGCAGCTCTAGCGGAAGTACCCACGAGCAGTACTTC.

V is TRBV5-4 and J is TRBJ2-3; 9 nucleotides agree with TRBD1. V shed 4 bases, J shed 5 bases, and the junction held 11 bases outside the gene matches. The CDR3 runs 16 residues. Germline V gene sequence: CDR1 SGHNT, CDR2 YYREEE (reference sequence). The CDR3: CASSRSRDRARDTQYF. CDR3 DNA sequence: TGTGCCAGCAGCCGTAGTAGGGACAGGGCGAGAGATACGCAGTATTTT. Full variable domain (missing parts from reference TRBV5-4 and TRBJ2-3): ETGVTQSPTHLIKTRGQQVTLRCSSQSGHNTVSWYQQALGQGPQFIFQYYREEENGRGNFPPRFSGLQFPNYSSELNVNALELDDSALYLCASSRSRDRARDTQYFGPGTRLTVL.

This chain links TRBV6-5 with TRBJ1-1; the match to TRBD1 covers 9 bases. The CDR3 totals 13 residues. V was pared by 6 bases and J by 5 bases, with 4 bases of the junction left unmatched. The germline V gene encodes CDR1 MNHEY and CDR2 SVGAGI. CDR3 coding DNA: TGTGCCAGCAGGGGACAGGGTGAAACTGAAGCTTTCTTT. It specifies CASRGQGETEAFF.

V gene TRBV6-1 combines with J gene TRBJ2-1; 7 nucleotides match TRBD2. The CDR3 runs to 13 residues. The germline V gene has CDR1 MNHNS and CDR2 SASEGT. The ends lost 1 base at V and 10 bases at J; junction bases unmatched: 4. The CDR3 here is CASSEGGGWEQFF. As DNA, the CDR3 is TGTGCCAGCAGTGAAGGGGGAGGGTGGGAGCAGTTCTTC.

This chain joins TRBV14 and TRBJ2-7; TRBD1 matches 10 bases. CDR1 is SGHDN, CDR2 FVKESK, per germline. CDR3 size: 14 residues. Trimming removed 5 bases from V and 2 bases from J; junction bases left unmatched: 3. CDR3 region: CASSEGQGAYEQYF. The CDR3 DNA reads as TGTGCCAGCAGCGAAGGACAGGGGGCCTACGAGCAGTACTTC.

There are a few counts of this clone. The chain uses TRBV11-2 and TRBJ1-1, with 7 positions matching TRBD1. CDR3 length: 13 amino acids. V lost 7 bases and J lost 11; bases outside the gene matches: 13. Germline loops: CDR1 SGHAT, CDR2 FQNNGV. CDR3 region: CASTQPVGQFAFF. The CDR3 bases are TGTGCCAGCACCCAACCAGTGGGACAGTTCGCTTTCTTT.

The gene calls are TRBV6-1 and TRBJ1-1; possibly TRBD1 for D (5 bases). Germline CDR1 MNHNS, CDR2 SASEGT. The CDR3 extends over 14 amino acids. V gave up 3 bases and J gave up 8 bases, with 16 bases separating them. The chain's CDR3 is CASSDLGAGEEAFF. Here the CDR3 DNA reads TGTGCCAGCAGTGATCTGGGTGCGGGGGAGGAAGCTTTCTTT.

The gene calls are TRBV5-1 and TRBJ2-7; perhaps TRBD1 as D (5 bases). Deletions cut 1 base from V and 4 bases from J, with 15 bases between. The CDR3 has 15 amino acids. Germline CDR1 is SGHRS and CDR2 is YFSETQ. CDR3 sequence: CASSLFAGSEYEQYF. CDR3 DNA: TGCGCCAGCAGCTTGTTTGCAGGGTCGGAATACGAGCAGTACTTC.

This clone came up many times. The J gene is TRBJ2-7, the V gene TRBV7-8; 8 positions match TRBD1. The trim removed 5 bases at V and 2 bases at J, leaving 8 bases unmatched. CDR1 is SGHVS and CDR2 is FQNEAQ in the germline V gene. The CDR3 has 15 residues. CDR3 residues: CASSNILTGAYEQYF. The CDR3 DNA sequence: TGTGCCAGCAGCAACATTTTGACAGGGGCCTACGAGCAGTACTTC.

This clone was counted once. The sample has other DNA sequences that encode this CDR3 too. The V call is TRBV25-1, the J call TRBJ2-3; D not certain. CDR3 length: 14 amino acids. In germline, CDR1 is MGHDK, CDR2 SYGVNS. V dropped 1 base and J dropped 3 bases, with 8 bases sitting between them. DNA of the CDR3: TGTGCCAGCAGTGAATTTAGCTTGACAGATACGCAGTATTTT. It specifies CASSEFSLTDTQYF.

The J gene is TRBJ2-7, the V gene TRBV14; 8 bases are shared with TRBD2. With 6 bases clipped from V and 7 bases from J, the junction kept 11 bases outside the gene matches. The CDR3 length is 14 residues. Germline lookup yields CDR1 SGHDN and CDR2 FVKESK. CDR3 in DNA: TGTGCCAGCAGTCCTTTCGGGGGGGCCCGGGAGCAGTACTTC. Residues: CASSPFGGAREQYF.

The chain joins TRBV19 to TRBJ1-2, with 7 bases lining up with TRBD1. The germline CDR1 and CDR2 sequences are LNHDA and SQIVND (reference sequence). This CDR3 contains 16 residues. V dropped 6 bases and J dropped 0; count of bases not matched to a gene: 10. The CDR3 DNA sequence: TGTGCCAGTAGCAATTTACAGGGGCGTCCTAACTATGGCTACACCTTC. Protein: CASSNLQGRPNYGYTF.

The chain is built from TRBV11-2 and TRBJ2-3; D call uncertain. Germline values: CDR1 SGHAT, CDR2 FQNNGV. The germline V and J ends were trimmed by 1 base and 0 bases, with 8 bases remaining between them. This CDR3 has 15 residues. The CDR3 nucleotides are TGTGCCAGCAGCTTAGTTTCGTCTAGCACAGATACGCAGTATTTT. It is translated as CASSLVSSSTDTQYF.